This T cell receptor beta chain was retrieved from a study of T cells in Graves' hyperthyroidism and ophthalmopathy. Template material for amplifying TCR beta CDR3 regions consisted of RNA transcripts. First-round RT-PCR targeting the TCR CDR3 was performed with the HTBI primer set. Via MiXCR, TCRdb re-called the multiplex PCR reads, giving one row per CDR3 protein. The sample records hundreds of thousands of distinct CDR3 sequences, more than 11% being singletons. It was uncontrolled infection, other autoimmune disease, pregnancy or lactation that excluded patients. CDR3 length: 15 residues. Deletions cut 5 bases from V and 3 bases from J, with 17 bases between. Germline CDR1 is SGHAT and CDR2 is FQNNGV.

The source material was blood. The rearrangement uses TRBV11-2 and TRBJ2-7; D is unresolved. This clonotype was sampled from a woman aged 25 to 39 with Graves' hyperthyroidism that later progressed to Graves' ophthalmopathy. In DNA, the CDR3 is TGTGCCAGCAGCCGAATCTGGACCCCACACTACGAGCAGTACTTC. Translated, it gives CASSRIWTPHYEQYF.